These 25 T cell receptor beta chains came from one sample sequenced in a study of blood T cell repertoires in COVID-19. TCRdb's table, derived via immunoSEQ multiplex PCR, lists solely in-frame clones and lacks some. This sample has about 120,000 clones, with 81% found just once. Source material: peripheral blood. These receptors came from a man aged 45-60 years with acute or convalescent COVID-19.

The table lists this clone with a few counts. CDR3 in amino acids: CASSFNRGGTEAFF. The CDR3 nucleotides read TGTGCCAGCAGCTTCAACAGGGGGGGCACTGAAGCTTTCTTT. The rearrangement joins TRBV11-2 to TRBJ1-1, with TRBD1 identical over 8 bases. Germline V gene lookup returns CDR1 SGHAT and CDR2 FQNNGV. J was trimmed by 4 bases and V by 3 bases; bases with no gene match: 4. This CDR3 is 14 amino acids long.

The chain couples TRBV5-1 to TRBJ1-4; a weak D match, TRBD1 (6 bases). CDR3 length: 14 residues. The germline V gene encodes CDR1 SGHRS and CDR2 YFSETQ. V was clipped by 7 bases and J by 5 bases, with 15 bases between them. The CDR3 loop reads CASRGVGGNEKLFF. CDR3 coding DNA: TGCGCCAGCCGGGGGGTAGGGGGAAATGAAAAACTGTTTTTT.

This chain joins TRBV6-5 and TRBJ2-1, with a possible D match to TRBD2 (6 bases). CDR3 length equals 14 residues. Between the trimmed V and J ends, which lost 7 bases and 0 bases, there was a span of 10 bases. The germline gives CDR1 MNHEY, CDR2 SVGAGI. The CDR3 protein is CASMETSSYNEQFF. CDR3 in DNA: TGTGCCAGCATGGAGACTAGCTCCTACAATGAGCAGTTCTTC.

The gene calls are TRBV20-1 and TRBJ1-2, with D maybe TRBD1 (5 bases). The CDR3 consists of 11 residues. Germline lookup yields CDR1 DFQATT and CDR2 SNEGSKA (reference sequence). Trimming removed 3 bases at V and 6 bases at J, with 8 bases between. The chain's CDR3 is CSARGLNGYTF. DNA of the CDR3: TGCAGTGCTAGGGGGCTAAATGGCTACACCTTC.

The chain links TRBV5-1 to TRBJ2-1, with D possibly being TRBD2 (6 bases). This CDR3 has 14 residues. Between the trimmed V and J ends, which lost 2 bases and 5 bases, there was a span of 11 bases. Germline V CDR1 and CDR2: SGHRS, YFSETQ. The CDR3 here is CASSFGTPNNEQFF. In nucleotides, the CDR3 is TGCGCCAGCAGCTTCGGGACTCCCAACAATGAGCAGTTCTTC.

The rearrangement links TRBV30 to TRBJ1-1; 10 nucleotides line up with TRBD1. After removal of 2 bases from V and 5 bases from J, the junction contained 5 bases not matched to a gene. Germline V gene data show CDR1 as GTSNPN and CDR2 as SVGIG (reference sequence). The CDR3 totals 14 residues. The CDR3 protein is CAWSQGQGFTEAFF. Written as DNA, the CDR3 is TGTGCCTGGAGTCAGGGACAGGGGTTTACTGAAGCTTTCTTT.

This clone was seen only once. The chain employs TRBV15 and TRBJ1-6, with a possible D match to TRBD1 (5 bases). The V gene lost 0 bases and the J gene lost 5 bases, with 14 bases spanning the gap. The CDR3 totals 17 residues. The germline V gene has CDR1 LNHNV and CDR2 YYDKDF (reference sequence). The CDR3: CATSRDRLGLDNSPLHF. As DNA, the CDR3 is TGTGCCACCAGCAGAGATCGGCTGGGACTAGATAATTCACCCCTCCACTTT.

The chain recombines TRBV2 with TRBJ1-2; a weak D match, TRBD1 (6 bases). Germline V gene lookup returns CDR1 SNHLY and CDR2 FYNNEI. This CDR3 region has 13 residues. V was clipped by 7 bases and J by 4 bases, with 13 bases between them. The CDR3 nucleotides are TGTGCCAGCACCTTGAGGGGGACCTATGGCTACACCTTC. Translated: CASTLRGTYGYTF. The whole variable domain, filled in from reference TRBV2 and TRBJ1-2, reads EPEVTQTPSHQVTQMGQEVILRCVPISNHLYFYWYRQILGQKVEFLVSFYNNEISEKSEIFDDQFSVERPDGSNFTLKIRSTKLEDSAMYFCASTLRGTYGYTFGSGTRLTVV.

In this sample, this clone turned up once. In DNA, the CDR3 is TGCGCCAGCAGCCAAGGCCGGGTTAGCAATCAGCCCCAGCATTTT. Translation: CASSQGRVSNQPQHF. The chain has TRBV4-1 and TRBJ1-5; D is uncertain. Germline V CDR1 and CDR2: MGHRA, YSYEKL. The CDR3 has 15 residues. V lost 1 base and J 0 bases, leaving 7 bases between the germline ends.

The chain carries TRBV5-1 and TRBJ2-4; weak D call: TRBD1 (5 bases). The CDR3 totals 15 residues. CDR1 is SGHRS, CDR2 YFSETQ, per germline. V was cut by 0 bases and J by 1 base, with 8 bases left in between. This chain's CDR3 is CASSLVAGAKNIQYF. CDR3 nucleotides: TGCGCCAGCAGCTTGGTTGCAGGGGCCAAAAACATTCAGTACTTC. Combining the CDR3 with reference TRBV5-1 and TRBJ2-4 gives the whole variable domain KAGVTQTPRYLIKTRGQQVTLSCSPISGHRSVSWYQQTPGQGLQFLFEYFSETQRNKGNFPGRFSGRQFSNSRSEMNVSTLELGDSALYLCASSLVAGAKNIQYFGAGTRLSVL.

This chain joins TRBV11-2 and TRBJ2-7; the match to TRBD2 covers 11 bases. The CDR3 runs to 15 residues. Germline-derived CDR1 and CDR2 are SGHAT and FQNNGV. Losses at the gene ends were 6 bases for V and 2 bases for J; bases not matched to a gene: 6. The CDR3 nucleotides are TGTGCCAGCAGTCCTGGGACTAGCGGACCCTACGAGCAGTACTTC. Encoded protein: CASSPGTSGPYEQYF. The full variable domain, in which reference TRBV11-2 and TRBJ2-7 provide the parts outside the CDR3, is EAGVAQSPRYKIIEKRQSVAFWCNPISGHATLYWYQQILGQGPKLLIQFQNNGVVDDSQLPKDRFSAERLKGVDSTLKIQPAKLEDSAVYLCASSPGTSGPYEQYFGPGTRLTVT.

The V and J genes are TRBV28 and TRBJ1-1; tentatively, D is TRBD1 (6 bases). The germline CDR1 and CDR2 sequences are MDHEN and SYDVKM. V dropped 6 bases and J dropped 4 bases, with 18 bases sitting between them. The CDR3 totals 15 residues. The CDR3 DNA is TGTGCCAGCAGGACGCGGACAGTGGGGGCCACTGAAGCTTTCTTT. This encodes CASRTRTVGATEAFF.

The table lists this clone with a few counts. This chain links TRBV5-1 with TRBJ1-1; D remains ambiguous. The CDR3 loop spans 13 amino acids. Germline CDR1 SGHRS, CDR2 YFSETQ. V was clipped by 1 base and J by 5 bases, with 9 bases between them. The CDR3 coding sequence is TGCGCCAGCAGCTTGCACGGTACGACTGAAGCTTTCTTT. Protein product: CASSLHGTTEAFF.

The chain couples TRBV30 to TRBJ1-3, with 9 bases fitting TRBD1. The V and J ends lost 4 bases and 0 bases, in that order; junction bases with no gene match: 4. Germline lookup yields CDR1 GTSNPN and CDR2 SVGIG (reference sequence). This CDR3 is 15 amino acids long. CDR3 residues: CAWNDRGFSGNTIYF. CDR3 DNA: TGTGCCTGGAACGACAGGGGGTTCTCTGGAAACACCATATATTTT.

The CDR3 spells CASSIVWAGKDNEQFF. The CDR3, as DNA: TGTGCCAGTAGTATAGTTTGGGCAGGGAAGGACAATGAGCAGTTCTTC. V is TRBV19 and J is TRBJ2-1; possibly TRBD1 for D (5 bases). V lost 1 base, J lost 5 bases, and 15 bases lay in between. Germline V gives CDR1 LNHDA, CDR2 SQIVND (reference sequence). This CDR3 region has 16 residues.

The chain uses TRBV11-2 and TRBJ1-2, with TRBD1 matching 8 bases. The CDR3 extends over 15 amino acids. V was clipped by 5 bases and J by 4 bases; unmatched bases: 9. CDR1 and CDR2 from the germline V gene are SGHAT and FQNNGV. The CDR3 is CASSQGQAGFYGYTF. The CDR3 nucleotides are TGTGCCAGCAGCCAGGGACAGGCGGGGTTCTATGGCTACACCTTC.

DNA for the CDR3: TGTGCCAGCAGAACACAGGGGGCTTTTGGGGAGCTGTTTTTT. Translating it yields CASRTQGAFGELFF. The chain combines TRBV2 with TRBJ2-2; TRBD1 matches 9 bases. The V gene end was trimmed by 6 bases and the J gene end by 8 bases; junction bases not matched to a gene: 7. The CDR3 is 14 residues long. From germline, CDR1 is SNHLY and CDR2 FYNNEI.

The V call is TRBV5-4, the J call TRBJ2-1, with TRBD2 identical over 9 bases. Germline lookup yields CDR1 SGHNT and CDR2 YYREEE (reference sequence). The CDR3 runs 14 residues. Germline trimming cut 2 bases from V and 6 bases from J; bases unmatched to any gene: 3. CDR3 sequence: CASSLGGGANEQFF. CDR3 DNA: TGTGCCAGCAGCTTAGGCGGGGGGGCCAATGAGCAGTTCTTC.

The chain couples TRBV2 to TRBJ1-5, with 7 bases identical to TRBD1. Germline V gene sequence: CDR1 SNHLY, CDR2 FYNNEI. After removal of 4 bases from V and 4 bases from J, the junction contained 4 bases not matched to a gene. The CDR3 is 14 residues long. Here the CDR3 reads CASSGQGQNQPQHF. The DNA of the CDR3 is TGTGCCAGCAGTGGACAGGGCCAAAATCAGCCCCAGCATTTT. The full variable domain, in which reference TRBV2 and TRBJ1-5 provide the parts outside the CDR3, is EPEVTQTPSHQVTQMGQEVILRCVPISNHLYFYWYRQILGQKVEFLVSFYNNEISEKSEIFDDQFSVERPDGSNFTLKIRSTKLEDSAMYFCASSGQGQNQPQHFGDGTRLSIL.

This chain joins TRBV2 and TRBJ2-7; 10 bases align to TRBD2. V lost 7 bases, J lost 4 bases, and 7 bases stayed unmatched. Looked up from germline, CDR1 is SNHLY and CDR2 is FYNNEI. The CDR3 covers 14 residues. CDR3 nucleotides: TGTGCCAGCAATGGACCGGGACTAGCGTACGAGCAGTACTTC. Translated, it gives CASNGPGLAYEQYF.

Written as DNA, the CDR3 is TGTGCCAGCAGCTTTGGAGGGACTCGGGAGGAGCAGTTCTTC. It specifies CASSFGGTREEQFF. The chain combines TRBV7-3 with TRBJ2-1; D is perhaps TRBD2 (6 bases). V lost 3 bases to trimming and J lost 10 bases, with 16 bases between them. CDR1 and CDR2 (germline): SGHTA, FQGTGA. This CDR3 comprises 14 residues. The entire variable domain, with the rest obtained from reference TRBV7-3 and TRBJ2-1, is as follows: GAGVSQTPSNKVTEKGKYVELRCDPISGHTALYWYRQSLGQGPEFLIYFQGTGAADDSGLPNDRFFAVRPEGSVSTLKIQRTERGDSAVYLCASSFGGTREEQFFGPGTRLTVL.

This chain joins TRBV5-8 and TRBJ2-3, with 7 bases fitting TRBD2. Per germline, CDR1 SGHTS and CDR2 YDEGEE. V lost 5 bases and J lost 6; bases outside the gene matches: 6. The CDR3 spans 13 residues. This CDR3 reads CASRGEGMDTQYF. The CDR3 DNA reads TGTGCCAGCAGAGGGGAGGGGATGGATACGCAGTATTTT.

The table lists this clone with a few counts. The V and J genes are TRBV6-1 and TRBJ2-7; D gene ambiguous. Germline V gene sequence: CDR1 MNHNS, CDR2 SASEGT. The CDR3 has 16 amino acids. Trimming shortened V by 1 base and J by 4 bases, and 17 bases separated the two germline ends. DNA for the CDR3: TGTGCCAGCAGTGAAGGTTGGCAGGTGAAAAGGTACGAGCAGTACTTC. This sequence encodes CASSEGWQVKRYEQYF.

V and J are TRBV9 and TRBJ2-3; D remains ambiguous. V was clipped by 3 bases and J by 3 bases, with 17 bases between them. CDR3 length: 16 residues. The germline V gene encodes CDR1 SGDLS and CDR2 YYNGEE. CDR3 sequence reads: CASSASFSISTDTQYF. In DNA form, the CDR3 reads TGTGCCAGCAGCGCTAGTTTCAGCATTTCAACAGATACGCAGTATTTT.

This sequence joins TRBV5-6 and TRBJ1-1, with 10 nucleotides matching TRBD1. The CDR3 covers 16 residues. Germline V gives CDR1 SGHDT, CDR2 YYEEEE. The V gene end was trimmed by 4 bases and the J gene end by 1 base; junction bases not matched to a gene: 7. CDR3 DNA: TGTGCCAGCAGCCGGGGACAGGGGAAAGGGAACACTGAAGCTTTCTTT. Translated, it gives CASSRGQGKGNTEAFF.